This paragraph reports one TCR beta chain. The CDR3 length is 16 residues. Germline lookup yields CDR1 SEHNR and CDR2 FQNEAQ (reference sequence). The trim removed 3 bases at V and 5 bases at J, leaving 10 bases unmatched. This sample is drawn from a study of shared clonotypes between healthy human individuals. The assay used deep level. Sequenced by immunoSEQ multiplex PCR; TCRdb stores in-frame clones only, minus some. The repertoire holds approximately 590,000 clones, with roughly 95% as singletons. In the naive CD8 group, cells lacked CD45RO and were positively selected for CCR7, so terminally differentiated effector memory CD45RA+ cells were left out.

This receptor was obtained from a woman under 40 in good health. The V and J genes are TRBV7-9 and TRBJ2-1; 7 bases fit TRBD2. Sequences were obtained from naive CD8+ T cells sorted from blood. In DNA form, the CDR3 reads TGTGCCAGCAGCTTGGGAGGACTAGACCTAGACAATGAGCAGTTCTTC. Amino acids: CASSLGGLDLDNEQFF.